This T cell receptor beta chain stems from a study of T cell responses to AZD1222 COVID-19 vaccine. As regards this clone: What it recognizes is unknown.

Study-wide results and limits: Among the donors, most were white British and more were female, and clonal diversity was possibly underestimated. Spike-specific TCR breadth rose after two AZD1222 doses, and depth rose as well.

Some clones are missing from TCRdb's copy, which holds only in-frame ones; the method was immunoSEQ multiplex PCR. The data contain over 100,000 clones, 94% of them seen just once; the ten biggest clones take up 6.6%. This TCR was recovered from an adult in good health. This sample comprised peripheral blood, obtained on day 0 of AZD1222 vaccination.

CDR3 amino acids: CASSEFARDYTF. DNA of the CDR3: TGTGCCAGCAGTGAATTTGCCAGGGACTACACCTTC. The rearrangement joins TRBV2 to TRBJ1-2; possible D gene TRBD1, 5 bases. This CDR3 has 12 residues. Germline V gene sequence: CDR1 SNHLY, CDR2 FYNNEI. Trimming shortened V by 2 bases and J by 10 bases, and 11 bases separated the two germline ends.